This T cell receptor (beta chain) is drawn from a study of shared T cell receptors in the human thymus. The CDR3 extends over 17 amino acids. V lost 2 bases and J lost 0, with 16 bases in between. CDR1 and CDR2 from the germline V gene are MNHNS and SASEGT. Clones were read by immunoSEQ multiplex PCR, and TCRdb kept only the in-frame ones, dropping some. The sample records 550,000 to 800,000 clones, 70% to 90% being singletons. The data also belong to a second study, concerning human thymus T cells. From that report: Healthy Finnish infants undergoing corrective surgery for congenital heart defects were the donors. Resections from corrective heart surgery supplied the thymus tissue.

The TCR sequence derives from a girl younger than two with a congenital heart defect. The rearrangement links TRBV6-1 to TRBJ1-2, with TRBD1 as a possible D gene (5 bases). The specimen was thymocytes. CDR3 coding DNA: TGTGCCAGCAGTGAACGCACTACGGACAAAGCTAACTATGGCTACACCTTC. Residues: CASSERTTDKANYGYTF.